This T cell receptor beta chain was documented in a study of T cell responses to AZD1222 COVID-19 vaccine. Concerning this clone: The antigen is unknown.

The CDR3 is 13 amino acids. CDR1 and CDR2 from the germline V gene are SQVTM and ANQGSEA. V was pared by 3 bases and J by 2 bases, with 9 bases between. Repertoires were generated with immunoSEQ multiplex PCR, while TCRdb's copy carries only in-frame clones and drops some. The sample consists of about 110,000 clones, roughly 90% of them appearing once. Study results and limitations: The study found Spike-specific TCR breadth and depth rose after two AZD1222 doses. The donors showed a predominance of white British ancestry and of females, with possible underestimation of clonal diversity.

The material was peripheral blood, obtained on day 0 of AZD1222 vaccination. This clonotype was obtained from an adult in good health. The rearrangement links TRBV29-1 to TRBJ2-3; D remains unclear. The CDR3 region is CSVDVSNTDTQYF. The CDR3 DNA reads TGCAGCGTTGACGTGAGTAACACAGATACGCAGTATTTT.